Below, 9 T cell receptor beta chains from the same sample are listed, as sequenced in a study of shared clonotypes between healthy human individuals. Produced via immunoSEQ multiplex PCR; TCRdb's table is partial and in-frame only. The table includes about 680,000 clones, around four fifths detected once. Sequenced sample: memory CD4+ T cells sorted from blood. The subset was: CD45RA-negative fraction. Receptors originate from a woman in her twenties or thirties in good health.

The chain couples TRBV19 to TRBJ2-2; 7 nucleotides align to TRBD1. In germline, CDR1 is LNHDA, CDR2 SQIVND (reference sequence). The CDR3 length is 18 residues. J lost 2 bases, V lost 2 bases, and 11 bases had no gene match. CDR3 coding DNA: TGTGCCAGTAGTATAAAAAAGGGGGCGCACAAAAACACCGGGGAGCTGTTTTTT. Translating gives CASSIKKGAHKNTGELFF.

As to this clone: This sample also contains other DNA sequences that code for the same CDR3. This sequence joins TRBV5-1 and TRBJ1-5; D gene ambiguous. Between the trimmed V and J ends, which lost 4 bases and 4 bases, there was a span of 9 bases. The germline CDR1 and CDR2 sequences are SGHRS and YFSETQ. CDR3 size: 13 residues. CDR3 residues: CASSPGPNQPQHF. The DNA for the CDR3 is TGCGCCAGCAGCCCCGGACCAAATCAGCCCCAGCATTTT.

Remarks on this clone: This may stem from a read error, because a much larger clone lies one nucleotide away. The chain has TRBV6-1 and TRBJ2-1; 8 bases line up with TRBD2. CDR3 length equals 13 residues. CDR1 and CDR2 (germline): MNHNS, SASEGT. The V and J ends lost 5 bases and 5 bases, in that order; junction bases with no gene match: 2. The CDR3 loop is CASSLGLDNEQFF. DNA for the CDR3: TGTGCCAGCAGTTTGGGACTAGACAATGAGCAGTTCTTC.

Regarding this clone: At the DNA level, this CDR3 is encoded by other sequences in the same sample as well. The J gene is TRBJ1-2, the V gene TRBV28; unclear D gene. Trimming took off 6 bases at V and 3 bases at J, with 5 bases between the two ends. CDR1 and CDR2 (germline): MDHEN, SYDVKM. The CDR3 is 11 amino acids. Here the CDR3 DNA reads TGTGCCAGCAGGCTCGACTATGGCTACACCTTC. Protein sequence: CASRLDYGYTF.

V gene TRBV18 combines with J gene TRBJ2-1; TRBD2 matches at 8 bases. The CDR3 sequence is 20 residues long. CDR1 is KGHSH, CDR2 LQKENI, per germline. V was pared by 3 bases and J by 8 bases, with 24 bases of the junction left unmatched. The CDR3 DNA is TGTGCCAGCTCACCCTTTACCAAGGGACACACGGGAGGGCAGCGAGATGAGCAGTTCTTC. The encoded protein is CASSPFTKGHTGGQRDEQFF.

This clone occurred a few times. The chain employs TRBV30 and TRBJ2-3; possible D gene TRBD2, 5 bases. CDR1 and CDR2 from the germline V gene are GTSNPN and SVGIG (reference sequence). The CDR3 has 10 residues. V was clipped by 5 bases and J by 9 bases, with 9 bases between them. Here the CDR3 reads CAWGSGTQYF. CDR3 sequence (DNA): TGTGCCTGGGGCTCGGGGACGCAGTATTTT.

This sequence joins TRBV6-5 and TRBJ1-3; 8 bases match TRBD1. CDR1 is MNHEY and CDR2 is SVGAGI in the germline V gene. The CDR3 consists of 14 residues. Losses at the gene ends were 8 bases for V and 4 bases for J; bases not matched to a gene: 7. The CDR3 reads CASYSGQGGNTIYF. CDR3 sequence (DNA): TGTGCCAGCTACAGTGGACAGGGCGGAAACACCATATATTTT.

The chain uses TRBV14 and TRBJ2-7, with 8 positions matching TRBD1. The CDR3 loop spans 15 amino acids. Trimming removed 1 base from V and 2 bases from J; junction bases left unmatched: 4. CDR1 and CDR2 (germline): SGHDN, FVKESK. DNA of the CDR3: TGTGCCAGCAGCCAAGGCCCGGGACAGGCCTACGAGCAGTACTTC. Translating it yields CASSQGPGQAYEQYF.

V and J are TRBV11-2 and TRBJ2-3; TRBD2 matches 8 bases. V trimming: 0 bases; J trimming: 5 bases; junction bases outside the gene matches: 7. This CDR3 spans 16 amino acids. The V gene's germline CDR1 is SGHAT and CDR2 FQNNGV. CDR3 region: CASSLEFAGGGDTQYF. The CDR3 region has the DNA TGTGCCAGCAGCTTAGAATTTGCGGGAGGTGGAGATACGCAGTATTTT. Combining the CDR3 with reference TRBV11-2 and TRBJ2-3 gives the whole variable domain EAGVAQSPRYKIIEKRQSVAFWCNPISGHATLYWYQQILGQGPKLLIQFQNNGVVDDSQLPKDRFSAERLKGVDSTLKIQPAKLEDSAVYLCASSLEFAGGGDTQYFGPGTRLTVL.